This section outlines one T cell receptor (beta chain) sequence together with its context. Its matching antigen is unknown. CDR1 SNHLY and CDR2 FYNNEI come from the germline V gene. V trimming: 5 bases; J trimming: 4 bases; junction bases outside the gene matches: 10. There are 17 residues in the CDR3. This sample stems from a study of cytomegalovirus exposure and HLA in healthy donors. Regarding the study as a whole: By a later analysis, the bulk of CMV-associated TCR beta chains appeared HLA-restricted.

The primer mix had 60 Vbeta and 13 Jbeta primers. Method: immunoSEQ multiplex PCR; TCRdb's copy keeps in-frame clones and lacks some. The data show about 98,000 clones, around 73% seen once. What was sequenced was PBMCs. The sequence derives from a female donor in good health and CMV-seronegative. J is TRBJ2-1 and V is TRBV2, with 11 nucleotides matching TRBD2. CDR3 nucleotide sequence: TGTGCCAGCAGTCCACAACTAGCGGGAGTAGGATACAATGAGCAGTTCTTC. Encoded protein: CASSPQLAGVGYNEQFF.